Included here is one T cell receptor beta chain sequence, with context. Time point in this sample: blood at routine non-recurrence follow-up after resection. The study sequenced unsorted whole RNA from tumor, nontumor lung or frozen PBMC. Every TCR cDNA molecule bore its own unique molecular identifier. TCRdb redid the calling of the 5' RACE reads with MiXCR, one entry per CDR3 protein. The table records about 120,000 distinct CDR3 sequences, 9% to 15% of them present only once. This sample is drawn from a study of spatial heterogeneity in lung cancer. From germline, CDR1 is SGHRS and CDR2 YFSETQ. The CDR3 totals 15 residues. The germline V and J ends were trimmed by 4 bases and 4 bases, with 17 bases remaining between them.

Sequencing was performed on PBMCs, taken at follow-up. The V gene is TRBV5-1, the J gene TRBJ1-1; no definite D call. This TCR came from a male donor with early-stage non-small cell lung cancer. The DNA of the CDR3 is TGCGCCAGCAGCCCCTGGATCGCTCGGAGCACTGAAGCTTTCTTT. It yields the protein CASSPWIARSTEAFF.